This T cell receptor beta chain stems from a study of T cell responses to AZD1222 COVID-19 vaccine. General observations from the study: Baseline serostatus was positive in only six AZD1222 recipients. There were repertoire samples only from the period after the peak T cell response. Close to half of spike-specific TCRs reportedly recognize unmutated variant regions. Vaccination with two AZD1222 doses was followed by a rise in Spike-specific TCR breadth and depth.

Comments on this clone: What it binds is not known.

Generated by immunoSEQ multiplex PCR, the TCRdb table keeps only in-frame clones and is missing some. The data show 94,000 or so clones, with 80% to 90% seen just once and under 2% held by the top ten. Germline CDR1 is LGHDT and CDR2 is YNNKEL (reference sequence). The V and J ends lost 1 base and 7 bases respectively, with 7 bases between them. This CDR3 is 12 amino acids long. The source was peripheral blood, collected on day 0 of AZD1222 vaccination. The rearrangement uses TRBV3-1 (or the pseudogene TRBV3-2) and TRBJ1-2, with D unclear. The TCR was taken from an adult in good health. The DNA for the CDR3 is TGTGCCAGCAGCCAAGGAAGTTTTGGCTACACCTTC. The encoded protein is CASSQGSFGYTF.